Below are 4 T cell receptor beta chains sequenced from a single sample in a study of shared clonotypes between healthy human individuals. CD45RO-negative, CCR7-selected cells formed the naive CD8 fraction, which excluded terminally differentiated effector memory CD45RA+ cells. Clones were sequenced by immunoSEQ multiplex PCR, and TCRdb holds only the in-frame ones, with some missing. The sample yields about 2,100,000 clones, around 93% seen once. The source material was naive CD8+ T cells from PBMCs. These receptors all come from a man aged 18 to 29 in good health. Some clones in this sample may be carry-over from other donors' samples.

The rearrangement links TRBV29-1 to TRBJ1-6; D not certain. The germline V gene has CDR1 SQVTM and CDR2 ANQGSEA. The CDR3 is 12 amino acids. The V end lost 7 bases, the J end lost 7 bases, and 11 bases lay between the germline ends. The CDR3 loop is CSAPDGNSPLHF. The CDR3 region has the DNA TGCAGCGCCCCGGACGGAAATTCACCCCTCCACTTT.

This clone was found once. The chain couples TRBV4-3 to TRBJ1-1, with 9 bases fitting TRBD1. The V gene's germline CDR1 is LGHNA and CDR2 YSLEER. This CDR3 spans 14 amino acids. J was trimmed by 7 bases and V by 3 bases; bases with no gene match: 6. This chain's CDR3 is CASSQDRGAGEAFF. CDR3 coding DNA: TGCGCCAGCAGCCAGGACAGGGGAGCGGGTGAAGCTTTCTTT.

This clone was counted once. CDR3 nucleotides: TGCGCCAGCAGCCCAGAACCCCTCCAATTCGGAAGCTCTGGAAACACCATATATTTT. Amino acids: CASSPEPLQFGSSGNTIYF. This chain links TRBV4-1 with TRBJ1-3; D is uncertain. Trimming took 4 bases from V and 0 from J, leaving 22 bases between them. The CDR3 runs 19 residues. Looked up from germline, CDR1 is MGHRA and CDR2 is YSYEKL.

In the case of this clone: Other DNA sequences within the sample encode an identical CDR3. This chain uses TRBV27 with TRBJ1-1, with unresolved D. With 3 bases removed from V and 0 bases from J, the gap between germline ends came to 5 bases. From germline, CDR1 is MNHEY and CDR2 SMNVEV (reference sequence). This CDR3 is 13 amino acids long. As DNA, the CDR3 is TGTGCCAGCAGTTTTGGTCTGAACACTGAAGCTTTCTTT. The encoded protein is CASSFGLNTEAFF.